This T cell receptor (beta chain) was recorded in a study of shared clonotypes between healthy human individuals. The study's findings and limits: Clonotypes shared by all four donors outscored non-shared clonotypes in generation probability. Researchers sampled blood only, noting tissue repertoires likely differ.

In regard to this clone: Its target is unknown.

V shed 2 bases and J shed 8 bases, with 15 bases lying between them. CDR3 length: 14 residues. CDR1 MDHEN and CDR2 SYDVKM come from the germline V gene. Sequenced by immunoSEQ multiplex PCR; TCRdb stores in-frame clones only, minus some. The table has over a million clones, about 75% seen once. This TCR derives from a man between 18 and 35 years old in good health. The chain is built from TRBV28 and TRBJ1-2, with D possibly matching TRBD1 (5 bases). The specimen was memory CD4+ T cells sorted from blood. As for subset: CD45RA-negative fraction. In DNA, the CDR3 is TGTGCCAGCAGTTTAGGGTCAGGGACTGGAGGCTACACCTTC. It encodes CASSLGSGTGGYTF.